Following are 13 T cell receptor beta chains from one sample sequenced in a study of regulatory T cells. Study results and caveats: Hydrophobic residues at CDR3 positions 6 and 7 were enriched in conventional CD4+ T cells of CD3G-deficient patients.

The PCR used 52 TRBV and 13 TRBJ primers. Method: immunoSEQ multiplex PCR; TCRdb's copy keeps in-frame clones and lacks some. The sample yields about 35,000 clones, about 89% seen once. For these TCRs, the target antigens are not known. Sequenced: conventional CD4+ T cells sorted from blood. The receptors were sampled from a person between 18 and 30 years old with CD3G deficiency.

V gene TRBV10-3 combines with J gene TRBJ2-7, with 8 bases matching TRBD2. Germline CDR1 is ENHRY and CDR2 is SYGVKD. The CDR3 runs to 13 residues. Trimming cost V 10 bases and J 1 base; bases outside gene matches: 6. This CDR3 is CASRRGGSYEQYF. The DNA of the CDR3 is TGTGCCAGCCGACGGGGGGGATCCTACGAGCAGTACTTC.

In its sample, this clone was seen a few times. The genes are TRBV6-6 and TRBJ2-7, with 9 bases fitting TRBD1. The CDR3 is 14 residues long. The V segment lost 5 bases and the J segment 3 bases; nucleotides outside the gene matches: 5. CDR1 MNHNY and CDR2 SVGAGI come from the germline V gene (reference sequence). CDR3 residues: CASSQQGAGYEQYF. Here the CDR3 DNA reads TGTGCCAGCAGTCAACAGGGGGCAGGCTACGAGCAGTACTTC.

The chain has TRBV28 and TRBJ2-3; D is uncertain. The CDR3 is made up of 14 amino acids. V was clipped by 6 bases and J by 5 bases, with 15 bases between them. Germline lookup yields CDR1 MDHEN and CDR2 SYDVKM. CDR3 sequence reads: CASSTHGTRDTQYF. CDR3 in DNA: TGTGCCAGCAGCACCCACGGCACCAGAGATACGCAGTATTTT.

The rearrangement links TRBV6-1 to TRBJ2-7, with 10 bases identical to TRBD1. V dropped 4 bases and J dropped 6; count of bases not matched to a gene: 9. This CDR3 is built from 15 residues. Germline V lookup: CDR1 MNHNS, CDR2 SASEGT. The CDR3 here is CASSAPGQGLSEQYF. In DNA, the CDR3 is TGTGCCAGCAGTGCTCCGGGACAGGGGTTGTCCGAGCAGTACTTC.

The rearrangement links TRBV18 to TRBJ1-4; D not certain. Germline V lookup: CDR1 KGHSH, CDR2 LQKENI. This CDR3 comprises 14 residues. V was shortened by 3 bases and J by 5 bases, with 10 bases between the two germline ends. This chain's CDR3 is CASSPGSWNEKLFF. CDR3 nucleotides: TGTGCCAGCTCACCCGGTTCATGGAATGAAAAACTGTTTTTT.

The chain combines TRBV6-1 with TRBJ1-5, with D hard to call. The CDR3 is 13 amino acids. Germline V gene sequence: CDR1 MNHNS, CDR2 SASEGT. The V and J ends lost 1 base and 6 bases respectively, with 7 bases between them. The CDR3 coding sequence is TGTGCCAGCAGTGAAGGGCAAGTTCAGCCCCAGCATTTT. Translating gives CASSEGQVQPQHF.

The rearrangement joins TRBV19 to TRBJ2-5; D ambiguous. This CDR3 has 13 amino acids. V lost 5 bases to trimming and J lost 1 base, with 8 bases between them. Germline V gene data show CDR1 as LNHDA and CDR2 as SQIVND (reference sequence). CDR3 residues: CASSRALQETQYF. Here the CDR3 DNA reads TGTGCCAGTAGTCGCGCACTCCAAGAGACCCAGTACTTC.

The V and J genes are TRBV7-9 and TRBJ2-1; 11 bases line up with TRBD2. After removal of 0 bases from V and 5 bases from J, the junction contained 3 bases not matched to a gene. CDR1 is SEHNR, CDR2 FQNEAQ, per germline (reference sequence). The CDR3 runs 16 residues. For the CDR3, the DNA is TGTGCCAGCAGCTTAGCACCGGGACTAGCGGACAATGAGCAGTTCTTC. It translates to CASSLAPGLADNEQFF.

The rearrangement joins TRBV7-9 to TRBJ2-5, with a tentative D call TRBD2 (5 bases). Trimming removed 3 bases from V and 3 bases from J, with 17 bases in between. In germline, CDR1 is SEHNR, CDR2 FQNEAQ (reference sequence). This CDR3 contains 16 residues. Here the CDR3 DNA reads TGTGCCAGCAGCTTTAAAGAGGGAAGAAGGAAAGAGACCCAGTACTTC. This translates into CASSFKEGRRKETQYF.

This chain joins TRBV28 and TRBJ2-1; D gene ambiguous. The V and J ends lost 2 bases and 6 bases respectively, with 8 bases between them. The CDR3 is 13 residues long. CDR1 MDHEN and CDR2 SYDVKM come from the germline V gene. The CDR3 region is CASSLRVPNEQFF. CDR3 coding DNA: TGTGCCAGCAGTTTAAGAGTCCCCAATGAGCAGTTCTTC.

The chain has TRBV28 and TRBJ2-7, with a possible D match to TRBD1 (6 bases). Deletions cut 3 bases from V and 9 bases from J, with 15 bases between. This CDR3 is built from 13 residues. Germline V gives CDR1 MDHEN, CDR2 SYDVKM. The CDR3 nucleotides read TGTGCCAGCAGTTTGGTGCAGGGGTCGGGGCAGTACTTC. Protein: CASSLVQGSGQYF. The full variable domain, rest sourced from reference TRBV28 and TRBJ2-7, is DVKVTQSSRYLVKRTGEKVFLECVQDMDHENMFWYRQDPGLGLRLIYFSYDVKMKEKGDIPEGYSVSREKKERFSLILESASTNQTSMYLCASSLVQGSGQYFGPGTRLTVT.

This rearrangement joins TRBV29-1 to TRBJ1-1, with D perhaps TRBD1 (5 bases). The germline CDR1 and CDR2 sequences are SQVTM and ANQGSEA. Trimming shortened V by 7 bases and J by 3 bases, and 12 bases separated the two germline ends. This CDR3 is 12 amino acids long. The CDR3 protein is CSAAGFYTEAFF. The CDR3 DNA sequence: TGCAGCGCCGCAGGGTTTTACACTGAAGCTTTCTTT.

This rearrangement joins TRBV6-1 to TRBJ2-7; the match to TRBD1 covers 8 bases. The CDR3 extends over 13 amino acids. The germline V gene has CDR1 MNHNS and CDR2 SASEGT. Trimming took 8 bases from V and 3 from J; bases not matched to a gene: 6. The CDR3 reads CASSRTGIYEQYF. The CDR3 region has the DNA TGTGCCAGCTCTAGGACAGGGATCTACGAGCAGTACTTC.